The clone carrying this TCR beta chain was recorded at least ten times. The source of the sample is a study of T cell repertoires in cytomegalovirus infection. TCRdb reprocessed the reads with MiXCR, giving one entry per CDR3 protein. The sample contains 350,000 to 500,000 distinct CDR3 sequences, about a third of which appear only once. Sequenced material: PBMCs. This clonotype was obtained from a human donor in good health (CMV status not recorded). Some clones in this sample may be carry-over from other donors' samples.

CDR3 bases: TGTGCCAGCAGCTTGGCTTCCCTGGGTGGCTACACCTTC. Its protein is CASSLASLGGYTF. The chain recombines TRBV7-8 with TRBJ1-2; D is ambiguous. Germline-derived CDR1 and CDR2 are SGHVS and FQNEAQ. V lost 3 bases, J lost 7 bases, and 12 bases lay in between. This CDR3 comprises 13 residues.